What follows describes a single T cell receptor beta chain. Measured with immunoSEQ multiplex PCR; TCRdb has only the in-frame clones, and not every one. The sample includes some 120,000 clones, roughly 92% of them seen just once. The length of the CDR3 is 17 residues. Trimming shortened V by 1 base and J by 2 bases, and 14 bases separated the two germline ends. Germline CDR1 reads SGHNT; CDR2 reads YENEEA. The data derive from a study of T cell changes during pregnancy in multiple sclerosis. This chain joins TRBV11-3 and TRBJ2-2; maybe TRBD2 (6 bases). The specimen was peripheral blood, collected before pregnancy. The clonotype originates from a female donor with multiple sclerosis, enrolled in a pregnancy study. Here the CDR3 DNA reads TGTGCCAGCAGCTTAGGTCTGGCTAGCGTTAACACCGGGGAGCTGTTTTTT. Its protein is CASSLGLASVNTGELFF. Complete variable domain (other parts from reference TRBV11-3 and TRBJ2-2): EAGVVQSPRYKIIEKKQPVAFWCNPISGHNTLYWYLQNLGQGPELLIRYENEEAVDDSQLPKDRFSAERLKGVDSTLKIQPAELGDSAVYLCASSLGLASVNTGELFFGEGSRLTVL.